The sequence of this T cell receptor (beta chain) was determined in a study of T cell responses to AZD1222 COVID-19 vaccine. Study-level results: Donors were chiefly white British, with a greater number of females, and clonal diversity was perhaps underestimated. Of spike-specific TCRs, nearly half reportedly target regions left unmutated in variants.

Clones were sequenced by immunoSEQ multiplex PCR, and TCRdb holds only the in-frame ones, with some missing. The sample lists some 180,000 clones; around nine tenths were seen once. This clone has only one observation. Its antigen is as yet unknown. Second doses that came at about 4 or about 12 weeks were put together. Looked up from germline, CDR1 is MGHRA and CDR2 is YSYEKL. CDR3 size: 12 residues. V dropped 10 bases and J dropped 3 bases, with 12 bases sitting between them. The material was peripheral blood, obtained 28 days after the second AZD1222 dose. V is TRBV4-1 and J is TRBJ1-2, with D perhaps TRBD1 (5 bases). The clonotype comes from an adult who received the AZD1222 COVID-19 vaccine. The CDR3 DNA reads TGCGCCACCATGGGGGGGGACTATGGCTACACCTTC. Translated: CATMGGDYGYTF.